This T cell receptor beta chain comes out of a study of T-cell reconstitution after alpha-beta-depleted transplantation in children. Findings and limits, study-wide: Expanded graft clones, several hundred of them, were reportedly the source of alpha-beta T cells about two months after transplant. For some patients, TCRbeta diversity was high at day 60 because of recipient T cells and thymic progenitors that survived. After one year, T-cell counts and TCRbeta diversity mostly came from new T cells.

Trimming took 4 bases from V and 5 from J, leaving 12 bases between them. Germline V CDR1 and CDR2: SGDLS, YYNGEE. The CDR3 contains 13 residues. Notes on this clonotype: Antigen: not known.

Construction of the TCRbeta library involved unique molecular identifiers. TCRdb fed the PCR reads into MiXCR, producing one record per CDR3 protein. Found here are hundreds of thousands of distinct CDR3 sequences, 16% of them singletons; the top ten hold approximately 44%. Sequenced material: PBMCs, mostly from graft donor cells, taken 360 days after TCRalphabeta/CD19-depleted stem cell transplant. V gene TRBV9 combines with J gene TRBJ2-5, with D possibly being TRBD2 (5 bases). This receptor was obtained from a male patient aged 2-9 years who had a stem cell transplant for acute lymphoblastic leukemia, so the T cells may come from the graft donor. The CDR3 sequence is CASSLGELETQYF. The CDR3, as DNA: TGTGCCAGCAGCCTCGGGGAATTGGAGACCCAGTACTTC. The complete variable domain, with remaining parts taken from reference TRBV9 and TRBJ2-5, reads DSGVTQTPKHLITATGQRVTLRCSPRSGDLSVYWYQQSLDQGLQFLIQYYNGEERAKGNILERFSAQQFPDLHSELNLSSLELGDSALYFCASSLGELETQYFGPGTRLLVL.